This TCR beta chain was profiled in a study of low-dose radiotherapy and immunotherapy resistance in tumors. Study overall: Cyclophosphamide was given intravenously at 200 mg/m2 every two weeks, and each dose came one day before radiation and immunotherapy. Patients took aspirin 300 mg by mouth once daily. This continued for four cycles, starting on cycle 1 day 1.

This clonotype was observed at least ten times. Both TCRalpha and TCRbeta chains were reverse transcribed with V-gene-specific primers. Over roughly 19 PCR cycles, TCRs were amplified from a constant-region primer and V-primer adapter. In vitro transcription amplified isolated mRNA. MiXCR was run by TCRdb on the reads, yielding one entry per CDR3 protein. Of tens of thousands of distinct CDR3 sequences in the sample, roughly a sixth are singletons; the top ten hold 2.8%. This sample's time point: before trial treatment. It was nivolumab, ipilimumab, aspirin, low-dose cyclophosphamide and low-dose radiotherapy that donors received. Germline V CDR1 and CDR2: SGHAT, FQNNGV. CDR3 size: 12 residues. Trimming cost V 5 bases and J 2 bases, with 5 bases left between them.

The receptor was derived from a male donor with prostate cancer. This chain links TRBV11-2 with TRBJ2-3, with D unresolved. The sample was PBMCs, taken before treatment. The CDR3 sequence: CASSLYTDTQYF. Here the CDR3 DNA reads TGTGCCAGCAGCCTCTACACAGATACGCAGTATTTT.